The 30 T cell receptor beta chains below were found in one sample sequenced in a study of technical replicates of blood from a handful of donors. Produced via immunoSEQ multiplex PCR; TCRdb's table is partial and in-frame only. The sample shows about 82,000 clones, around 90% of them seen only once. Sequenced: T cells isolated from PBMCs. The source is a human donor in good health.

The chain joins TRBV13 to TRBJ2-1, with D hard to call. V was cut by 3 bases and J by 5 bases, with 14 bases left in between. Per the germline V gene, CDR1 is PRHDT and CDR2 is FYEKMQ (reference sequence). The CDR3 contains 15 residues. CDR3 DNA: TGTGCCAGCAGCTTCCTTTTTAATCCTAACAATGAGCAGTTCTTC. It codes for CASSFLFNPNNEQFF.

The chain carries TRBV6-5 and TRBJ1-2; D remains unclear. The germline gives CDR1 MNHEY, CDR2 SVGAGI. The CDR3 totals 11 residues. V lost 6 bases and J 4 bases, leaving 6 bases between the germline ends. The CDR3 DNA follows: TGTGCCAGCAGCCGGGGCTATGGCTACACCTTC. Translated, it gives CASSRGYGYTF.

V usage is TRBV7-9 and J usage is TRBJ1-2; the D is unclear. The CDR3 is made up of 9 amino acids. The germline V and J ends were trimmed by 4 bases and 13 bases, with 7 bases remaining between them. Germline CDR1 is SEHNR and CDR2 is FQNEAQ (reference sequence). CDR3: CASSSFGTF. In nucleotides, the CDR3 is TGTGCCAGCAGCTCCTTCGGCACCTTC.

The chain couples TRBV28 to TRBJ2-7, with D possibly TRBD2 on 6 matching bases. CDR1 MDHEN and CDR2 SYDVKM come from the germline V gene. CDR3 size: 14 residues. Trimming shortened V by 2 bases and J by 5 bases, and 13 bases separated the two germline ends. The CDR3 loop is CASSLRGSGHEQYF. The CDR3 nucleotides read TGTGCCAGCAGTTTAAGAGGTAGCGGACACGAGCAGTACTTC.

The chain carries TRBV7-9 and TRBJ2-7; 10 bases align to TRBD2. Per germline, CDR1 SEHNR and CDR2 FQNEAQ (reference sequence). CDR3 length: 15 amino acids. J lost 3 bases, V lost 5 bases, and 7 bases had no gene match. CDR3 coding DNA: TGTGCCAGCAGCCCCCTAAGCGGGAGGGGCTACGAGCAGTACTTC. As protein: CASSPLSGRGYEQYF.

This chain connects TRBV7-6 to TRBJ1-4; tentative D call: TRBD1 (5 bases). Trimming cost V 6 bases and J 3 bases, with 17 bases left between them. From germline, CDR1 is SGHVS and CDR2 FNYEAQ. The CDR3 loop spans 16 amino acids. For the CDR3, the DNA is TGTGCCAGCAGTCCCCTGGCCTCGGGGGCTAATGAAAAACTGTTTTTT. This codes for CASSPLASGANEKLFF.

The table lists this clone with a count of one. The rearrangement links TRBV27 to TRBJ1-2; 9 bases map to TRBD1. Trimming took 6 bases from V and 6 from J; bases not matched to a gene: 11. The CDR3 sequence is 15 residues long. Germline V gene lookup returns CDR1 MNHEY and CDR2 SMNVEV (reference sequence). The CDR3 spells CASSLSAGTGNGYTF. The CDR3 DNA follows: TGTGCCAGCAGCCTAAGTGCCGGGACAGGGAATGGCTACACCTTC.

The chain employs TRBV25-1 and TRBJ2-4; a weak D match, TRBD1 (6 bases). Germline CDR1 and CDR2: MGHDK and SYGVNS. The CDR3 covers 17 residues. Trimming shortened V by 4 bases and J by 0 bases, and 16 bases separated the two germline ends. As DNA, the CDR3 is TGTGCCAGCAGTGGAAGGACGGGGACATTAGCCAAAAACATTCAGTACTTC. Translating gives CASSGRTGTLAKNIQYF.

This rearrangement joins TRBV5-1 to TRBJ2-5, with TRBD2 matching over 7 bases. V lost 4 bases and J lost 4; bases outside the gene matches: 7. The CDR3 has 14 amino acids. Per the germline V gene, CDR1 is SGHRS and CDR2 is YFSETQ. CDR3 region: CASSRTSIGETQYF. The DNA of the CDR3 is TGCGCCAGCAGCAGGACTAGTATAGGAGAGACCCAGTACTTC.

The chain recombines TRBV5-1 with TRBJ2-7, with a possible D match to TRBD2 (5 bases). The germline gives CDR1 SGHRS, CDR2 YFSETQ. This CDR3 region has 15 residues. With 2 bases removed from V and 4 bases from J, the gap between germline ends came to 16 bases. The CDR3 loop is CASSFDGKTSYEQYF. In DNA, the CDR3 is TGCGCCAGCAGCTTTGACGGGAAAACATCATACGAGCAGTACTTC.

The chain couples TRBV18 to TRBJ2-1, with 10 bases identical to TRBD1. The CDR3 spans 18 residues. Germline V gene lookup returns CDR1 KGHSH and CDR2 LQKENI. V shed 1 base, J shed 8 bases, and the junction held 14 bases outside the gene matches. CDR3 in amino acids: CASSPQEGVGQGYHEQFF. The CDR3 DNA reads TGTGCCAGCTCACCACAAGAAGGTGTGGGACAGGGGTACCATGAGCAGTTCTTC.

This clone showed up just once. The chain has TRBV28 and TRBJ1-5; D is undetermined. The CDR3 covers 14 residues. Per germline, CDR1 MDHEN and CDR2 SYDVKM. Deletions cut 4 bases from V and 6 bases from J, with 13 bases between. CDR3 nucleotide sequence: TGTGCCAGCAGTTCGGGCGGAGAGGGTCAGCCCCAGCATTTT. Amino acids: CASSSGGEGQPQHF.

The genes are TRBV6-5 and TRBJ2-3, with 9 bases identical to TRBD1. CDR1 is MNHEY and CDR2 is SVGAGI in the germline V gene. J lost 2 bases, V lost 4 bases, and 7 bases had no gene match. The CDR3 is 16 amino acids. The CDR3 region is CASSSRGQGDTDTQYF. CDR3 nucleotides: TGTGCCAGCAGTTCGCGGGGACAGGGCGACACAGATACGCAGTATTTT.

V and J are TRBV19 and TRBJ2-5; D gene ambiguous. CDR3 length equals 13 residues. Germline V gene data show CDR1 as LNHDA and CDR2 as SQIVND (reference sequence). V lost 3 bases, J lost 1 base, and 6 bases lay in between. CDR3 residues: CASSIQRQETQYF. For the CDR3, the DNA is TGTGCCAGTAGTATCCAGCGCCAAGAGACCCAGTACTTC.

V and J are TRBV2 and TRBJ2-5; tentative D call: TRBD2 (6 bases). The CDR3 has 15 residues. The ends were cut back, 7 bases at V and 4 bases at J, with 19 bases in the middle. The germline V gene encodes CDR1 SNHLY and CDR2 FYNNEI. The CDR3 loop is CASTDEGVGGETQYF. CDR3 sequence (DNA): TGTGCCAGCACCGATGAAGGGGTGGGGGGAGAGACCCAGTACTTC.

The rearrangement joins TRBV7-6 to TRBJ2-1; D not resolved. V shed 6 bases and J shed 6 bases, with 6 bases lying between them. The germline V gene has CDR1 SGHVS and CDR2 FNYEAQ. The length of the CDR3 is 11 residues. CDR3 sequence reads: CASSSINEQFF. In DNA form, the CDR3 reads TGTGCCAGCAGTTCTATCAATGAGCAGTTCTTC.

Only a few counts were recorded for this clone. The rearrangement joins TRBV10-3 to TRBJ1-1; 9 bases are a match to TRBD1. This CDR3 comprises 17 residues. From germline, CDR1 is ENHRY and CDR2 SYGVKD. Trimming took 1 base from V and 0 from J; bases not matched to a gene: 6. This chain's CDR3 is CAISELDRGGLNTEAFF. Here the CDR3 DNA reads TGTGCCATCAGTGAGTTGGACAGGGGAGGGTTGAACACTGAAGCTTTCTTT.

The chain links TRBV7-9 to TRBJ2-5; TRBD1 might be the D (6 bases). The CDR3 totals 16 residues. V was pared by 1 base and J by 0 bases, with 12 bases between. Germline lookup yields CDR1 SEHNR and CDR2 FQNEAQ (reference sequence). For the CDR3, the DNA is TGTGCCAGCAGCTTAGTCCTCCAGGGGTACCAAGAGACCCAGTACTTC. Encoded protein: CASSLVLQGYQETQYF. Full variable domain (outside the CDR3, taken from reference TRBV7-9 and TRBJ2-5): DTGVSQNPRHKITKRGQNVTFRCDPISEHNRLYWYRQTLGQGPEFLTYFQNEAQLEKSRLLSDRFSAERPKGSFSTLEIQRTEQGDSAMYLCASSLVLQGYQETQYFGPGTRLLVL.

With regard to this clone: The germline gene is not matched at one end of the junction; a read error may be the cause. The chain is built from TRBV9 and TRBJ2-1; D is possibly TRBD1 (6 bases). The CDR3 runs 16 residues. CDR1 is SGDLS and CDR2 is YYNGEE in the germline V gene. In nucleotides, the CDR3 is TGTGCCAGCAGCGTAGCTATTGGACAGAGTGACAACGAGCAGTTCTTC. Encoded protein: CASSVAIGQSDNEQFF.

This clone was seen a single time. In DNA, the CDR3 is TGCAGCGTTGTCGGCGGGGGGGGCACTGAAGCTTTCTTT. It is translated as CSVVGGGGTEAFF. This chain connects TRBV29-1 to TRBJ1-1, with D tentatively TRBD1 (5 bases). Germline CDR1 reads SQVTM; CDR2 reads ANQGSEA. V lost 4 bases and J lost 4, with 13 bases in between. This CDR3 is built from 13 residues.

The chain carries TRBV19 and TRBJ1-1; D unclear. The CDR3 is 12 amino acids. The germline gives CDR1 LNHDA, CDR2 SQIVND (reference sequence). Between the trimmed V and J ends, which lost 10 bases and 2 bases, there was a span of 11 bases. For the CDR3, the DNA is TGTGCCATCCCCCTTAAAAACACTGAAGCTTTCTTT. This sequence encodes CAIPLKNTEAFF.

The V gene is TRBV5-6, the J gene TRBJ2-2, with 8 bases that match TRBD2. From germline, CDR1 is SGHDT and CDR2 YYEEEE. J gave up 5 bases and V 2 bases, and 8 bases lay outside the gene matches. There are 16 residues in the CDR3. CDR3 in amino acids: CASSLFIGGGTGELFF. CDR3 DNA sequence: TGTGCCAGCAGCTTATTTATCGGGGGGGGAACCGGGGAGCTGTTTTTT.

The rearrangement links TRBV11-3 to TRBJ1-1, with D maybe TRBD1 (6 bases). Between the trimmed V and J ends, which lost 3 bases and 4 bases, there was a span of 6 bases. This CDR3 has 12 amino acids. The germline V gene encodes CDR1 SGHNT and CDR2 YENEEA. CDR3: CASSLGATEAFF. DNA for the CDR3: TGTGCCAGCAGCTTGGGGGCCACTGAAGCTTTCTTT.

J is TRBJ2-1 and V is TRBV5-4; D not certain. The CDR3 covers 15 residues. Trimming cost V 1 base and J 4 bases, with 12 bases left between them. Germline CDR1 and CDR2: SGHNT and YYREEE (reference sequence). The CDR3 sequence: CASSLTRLSYNEQFF. The CDR3 bases are TGTGCCAGCAGCTTGACGAGACTCTCGTACAATGAGCAGTTCTTC.

The chain employs TRBV6-5 and TRBJ2-1; 8 nucleotides agree with TRBD2. V dropped 6 bases and J dropped 2; count of bases not matched to a gene: 6. Germline V gene lookup returns CDR1 MNHEY and CDR2 SVGAGI. This CDR3 comprises 15 residues. The CDR3 DNA reads as TGTGCCAGCAGCTTTAGCGGGGAAACCTACAATGAGCAGTTCTTC. Its translation is CASSFSGETYNEQFF.

The chain is built from TRBV19 and TRBJ2-3; no definite D call. This CDR3 contains 15 residues. V lost 5 bases, J lost 3 bases, and 15 bases lay in between. Germline-derived CDR1 and CDR2 are LNHDA and SQIVND (reference sequence). CDR3 sequence reads: CASSENRVMTDTQYF. CDR3 in DNA: TGTGCCAGTAGTGAAAACCGGGTCATGACAGATACGCAGTATTTT.

V is TRBV15 and J is TRBJ2-3; TRBD2 aligns across 7 bases. This CDR3 contains 16 residues. V was pared by 1 base and J by 0 bases, with 4 bases of the junction left unmatched. Germline assignment: CDR1 LNHNV and CDR2 YYDKDF (reference sequence). As DNA, the CDR3 is TGTGCCACCAGCAGAGGGTGGGGGGGGAGCACAGATACGCAGTATTTT. Translation gives CATSRGWGGSTDTQYF.

The chain combines TRBV5-1 with TRBJ2-3; a possible D gene is TRBD2 (6 bases). Trimming left V 2 bases short and J 1 base short, with 8 bases between. CDR1 is SGHRS, CDR2 YFSETQ, per germline. CDR3 length: 14 amino acids. CDR3 nucleotides: TGCGCCAGCAGCTTTACGGGGGGCACAGATACGCAGTATTTT. Protein sequence: CASSFTGGTDTQYF.

Written as DNA, the CDR3 is TGTGCCTGGAGTGTTGGGGGCGTTAGTGATACGCAGTATTTT. This translates into CAWSVGGVSDTQYF. This chain connects TRBV30 to TRBJ2-3, with a tentative D call TRBD1 (6 bases). V gave up 0 bases and J gave up 6 bases, with 13 bases separating them. There are 14 residues in the CDR3. Germline CDR1 reads GTSNPN; CDR2 reads SVGIG (reference sequence).

The V call is TRBV7-9, the J call TRBJ2-7; 9 bases are shared with TRBD2. Trimming removed 6 bases from V and 2 bases from J; junction bases left unmatched: 5. Germline V CDR1 and CDR2: SEHNR, FQNEAQ (reference sequence). This CDR3 is 14 amino acids long. In DNA form, the CDR3 reads TGTGCCAGCAGGACTAGCGGAAGAACCTACGAGCAGTACTTC. Protein: CASRTSGRTYEQYF.